A single sample is the source of the 17 T cell receptor beta chains below, sequenced in a study of cytomegalovirus exposure and HLA in healthy donors. The PCR used 60 Vbeta and 13 Jbeta primers. Method: immunoSEQ multiplex PCR; TCRdb's copy keeps in-frame clones and lacks some. In the table there are 110,000 to 150,000 clones, just under 70% of which are singletons. The sample consisted of PBMCs. These TCRs come from a man aged 60-69 years in good health and CMV-seronegative.

V is TRBV11-1 and J is TRBJ2-7; 7 bases map to TRBD2. The CDR3 is made up of 14 amino acids. The germline V gene has CDR1 SGHAT and CDR2 FQDESV (reference sequence). Trimming at V came to 5 bases and at J to 5 bases, leaving 9 bases not matched to a gene. CDR3 nucleotides: TGTGCCAGCAGCCCCCAGGGAGGGTTGGACGAGCAGTACTTC. Protein sequence: CASSPQGGLDEQYF.

The chain is built from TRBV6-5 and TRBJ1-5; D remains ambiguous. The CDR3 is 15 residues long. The germline V gene encodes CDR1 MNHEY and CDR2 SVGAGI. V shed 2 bases and J shed 0 bases, with 8 bases lying between them. CDR3 in DNA: TGTGCCAGCAGTTACGCGAAGTATAGCAATCAGCCCCAGCATTTT. Its protein is CASSYAKYSNQPQHF.

The chain couples TRBV18 to TRBJ1-2, with TRBD1 matching 9 bases. This CDR3 spans 14 amino acids. The J segment lost 3 bases and the V segment lost 4 bases, leaving 3 bases of the junction unmatched. Germline V lookup: CDR1 KGHSH, CDR2 LQKENI. This CDR3 is CASSRRDRDYGYTF. The DNA for the CDR3 is TGTGCCAGCTCACGCCGGGACAGGGACTATGGCTACACCTTC.

This chain uses TRBV10-3 with TRBJ2-1, with 10 bases aligning to TRBD1. The J segment lost 5 bases and the V segment lost 10 bases, leaving 11 bases of the junction unmatched. This CDR3 has 15 amino acids. Germline V gene lookup returns CDR1 ENHRY and CDR2 SYGVKD. CDR3 amino acids: CATTMTGGPNNEQFF. In DNA form, the CDR3 reads TGTGCCACAACCATGACAGGGGGCCCTAACAATGAGCAGTTCTTC.

The chain joins TRBV6-6 to TRBJ1-1; possible D gene TRBD1, 5 bases. The CDR3 is 13 amino acids. Germline V gives CDR1 MNHNY, CDR2 SVGAGI (reference sequence). V lost 3 bases and J lost 2, with 7 bases in between. The CDR3 DNA follows: TGTGCCAGCAGTTATACAGGTAACACTGAAGCTTTCTTT. This codes for CASSYTGNTEAFF.

This clone was seen a few times. J is TRBJ2-3 and V is TRBV6-1, with TRBD1 as a possible D gene (6 bases). The length of the CDR3 is 13 residues. Trimming shortened V by 8 bases and J by 5 bases, and 14 bases separated the two germline ends. Germline V gene lookup returns CDR1 MNHNS and CDR2 SASEGT. DNA for the CDR3: TGTGCCAGCTCGCCAGGGGTAATAGATACGCAGTATTTT. Translating gives CASSPGVIDTQYF.

The chain links TRBV10-1 to TRBJ2-2; a possible D gene is TRBD1 (6 bases). Germline V lookup: CDR1 WNHNN, CDR2 SYGVQD (reference sequence). The CDR3 is made up of 14 amino acids. V was trimmed by 2 bases and J by 5 bases, leaving 9 bases between them. CDR3 nucleotides: TGCGCCAGCAGTGAGATAAGGGGGACCGGGGAGCTGTTTTTT. Translated: CASSEIRGTGELFF.

The chain is built from TRBV30 and TRBJ1-1; no firm D call. Germline-derived CDR1 and CDR2 are GTSNPN and SVGIG (reference sequence). The length of the CDR3 is 13 residues. Trimming pared 0 bases from V and 3 bases from J, leaving 8 bases between. As DNA, the CDR3 is TGTGCCTGGAGTGTATTATCGGACACTGAAGCTTTCTTT. Encoded protein: CAWSVLSDTEAFF. Based on the CDR3 plus reference TRBV30 and TRBJ1-1, the full variable domain is SQTIHQWPATLVQPVGSPLSLECTVEGTSNPNLYWYRQAAGRGLQLLFYSVGIGQISSEVPQNLSASRPQDRQFILSSKKLLLSDSGFYLCAWSVLSDTEAFFGQGTRLTVV.

J is TRBJ1-2 and V is TRBV4-1; D is perhaps TRBD1 (6 bases). With 0 bases removed from V and 5 bases from J, the gap between germline ends came to 13 bases. CDR1 and CDR2 from the germline V gene are MGHRA and YSYEKL. The CDR3 contains 15 residues. This CDR3 is CASSQEFTGLYGYTF. CDR3 DNA: TGCGCCAGCAGCCAAGAATTCACAGGGCTTTATGGCTACACCTTC.

This clone was found many times. The chain is built from TRBV27 and TRBJ1-2; 8 positions match TRBD1. The V and J ends lost 0 bases and 6 bases, in that order; junction bases with no gene match: 9. Germline V gene lookup returns CDR1 MNHEY and CDR2 SMNVEV (reference sequence). The CDR3 has 16 residues. The CDR3 DNA is TGTGCCAGCAGTTTATCGAGGACAGGGTCGGGGGATGGCTACACCTTC. It specifies CASSLSRTGSGDGYTF.

The V gene is TRBV2, the J gene TRBJ2-1; TRBD1 matches 10 bases. V shed 6 bases, J shed 4 bases, and the junction held 6 bases outside the gene matches. This CDR3 comprises 15 residues. The germline V gene has CDR1 SNHLY and CDR2 FYNNEI. DNA of the CDR3: TGTGCCAGCAGGGACAGGGGGGAAGGGTACAATGAGCAGTTCTTC. Its translation: CASRDRGEGYNEQFF. Combining the CDR3 with reference TRBV2 and TRBJ2-1 gives the whole variable domain EPEVTQTPSHQVTQMGQEVILRCVPISNHLYFYWYRQILGQKVEFLVSFYNNEISEKSEIFDDQFSVERPDGSNFTLKIRSTKLEDSAMYFCASRDRGEGYNEQFFGPGTRLTVL.

The chain carries TRBV25-1 and TRBJ2-3; possibly TRBD2 for D (5 bases). The germline gives CDR1 MGHDK, CDR2 SYGVNS. Trimming left V 3 bases short and J 5 bases short, with 18 bases between. This CDR3 has 16 amino acids. DNA of the CDR3: TGTGCCAGCAGTGACCCTCCGGGCCCAGAGGGAGATACGCAGTATTTT. It is translated as CASSDPPGPEGDTQYF. Full variable domain (missing parts from reference TRBV25-1 and TRBJ2-3): EADIYQTPRYLVIGTGKKITLECSQTMGHDKMYWYQQDPGMELHLIHYSYGVNSTEKGDLSSESTVSRIRTEHFPLTLESARPSHTSQYLCASSDPPGPEGDTQYFGPGTRLTVL.

The chain couples TRBV7-2 to TRBJ2-7, with D possibly TRBD2 on 5 matching bases. The germline V gene encodes CDR1 SGHTA and CDR2 FQGNSA. The CDR3 is 14 amino acids. V lost 9 bases, J lost 1 base, and 16 bases lay in between. The CDR3 DNA is TGTGCCAGTAACTTCGAGGGCAGTTCCTACGAGCAGTACTTC. Translated: CASNFEGSSYEQYF.

The rearrangement uses TRBV28 and TRBJ2-7; tentatively, D is TRBD2 (6 bases). The CDR3 is 14 residues long. The germline V and J ends were trimmed by 6 bases and 5 bases, with 17 bases remaining between them. CDR1 and CDR2 (germline): MDHEN, SYDVKM. The CDR3 reads CASRATSEGNEQYF. The CDR3 bases are TGTGCCAGCAGGGCTACCTCGGAGGGGAACGAGCAGTACTTC.

The table lists this clone with a few counts. This chain uses TRBV5-4 with TRBJ2-2; D perhaps matches TRBD1 (6 bases). From germline, CDR1 is SGHNT and CDR2 YYREEE (reference sequence). CDR3 length: 15 residues. V was shortened by 2 bases and J by 2 bases, with 10 bases between the two germline ends. CDR3 region: CASSFPRGNTGELFF. The CDR3 DNA sequence: TGTGCCAGCAGCTTCCCCAGGGGTAACACCGGGGAGCTGTTTTTT.

A few counts support this clone. V and J are TRBV19 and TRBJ1-1, with TRBD1 identical over 9 bases. Germline V lookup: CDR1 LNHDA, CDR2 SQIVND (reference sequence). The CDR3 runs to 15 residues. V shed 4 bases and J 1 base; nucleotides not matched to a gene: 4. The CDR3 DNA follows: TGTGCCAGTAGTACCAGGACAGGGGCGAACACTGAAGCTTTCTTT. Protein product: CASSTRTGANTEAFF. The full variable domain, with the rest looked up from reference TRBV19 and TRBJ1-1, is DGGITQSPKYLFRKEGQNVTLSCEQNLNHDAMYWYRQDPGQGLRLIYYSQIVNDFQKGDIAEGYSVSREKKESFPLTVTSAQKNPTAFYLCASSTRTGANTEAFFGQGTRLTVV.

The rearrangement uses TRBV18 and TRBJ1-5; 7 bases fit TRBD1. The CDR3 loop spans 15 amino acids. Germline-derived CDR1 and CDR2 are KGHSH and LQKENI. V lost 8 bases to trimming and J lost 1 base; unmatched junction nucleotides: 8. The CDR3 nucleotides are TGTGCCAGCACAAAGGGGGGACAGAGCAATCAGCCCCAGCATTTT. It specifies CASTKGGQSNQPQHF.